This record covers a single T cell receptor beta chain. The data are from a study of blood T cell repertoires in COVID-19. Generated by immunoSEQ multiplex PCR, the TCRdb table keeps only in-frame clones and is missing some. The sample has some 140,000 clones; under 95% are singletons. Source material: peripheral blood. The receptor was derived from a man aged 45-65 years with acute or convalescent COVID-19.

The CDR3 DNA reads TGTGCCAGCAGTGTCGGGCTAGCGGCGGTCAATGAGCAGTTCTTC. It encodes CASSVGLAAVNEQFF. The rearrangement links TRBV6-4 to TRBJ2-1; TRBD2 agrees at 7 bases. This CDR3 region has 15 residues. Losses at the gene ends were 4 bases for V and 6 bases for J; bases not matched to a gene: 9. Per the germline V gene, CDR1 is MRHNA and CDR2 is SNTAGT.